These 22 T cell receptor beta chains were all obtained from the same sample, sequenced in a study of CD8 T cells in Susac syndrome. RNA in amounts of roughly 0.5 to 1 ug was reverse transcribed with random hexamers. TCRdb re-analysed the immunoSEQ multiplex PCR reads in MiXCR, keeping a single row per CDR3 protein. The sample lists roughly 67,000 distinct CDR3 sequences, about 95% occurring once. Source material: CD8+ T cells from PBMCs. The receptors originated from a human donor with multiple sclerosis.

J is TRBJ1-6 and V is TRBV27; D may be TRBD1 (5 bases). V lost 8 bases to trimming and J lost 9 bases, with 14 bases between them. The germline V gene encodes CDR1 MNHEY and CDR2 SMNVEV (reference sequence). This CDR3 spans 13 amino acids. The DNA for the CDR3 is TGTGCCAGCGCCACAGGCCTTGGTTCACCCCTCCACTTT. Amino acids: CASATGLGSPLHF.

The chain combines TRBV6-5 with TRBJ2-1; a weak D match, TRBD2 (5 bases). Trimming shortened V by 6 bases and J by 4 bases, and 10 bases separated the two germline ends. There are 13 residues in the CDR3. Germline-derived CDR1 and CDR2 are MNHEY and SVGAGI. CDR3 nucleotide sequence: TGTGCCAGCAGCTACGGGAAGTACAATGAGCAGTTCTTC. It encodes CASSYGKYNEQFF.

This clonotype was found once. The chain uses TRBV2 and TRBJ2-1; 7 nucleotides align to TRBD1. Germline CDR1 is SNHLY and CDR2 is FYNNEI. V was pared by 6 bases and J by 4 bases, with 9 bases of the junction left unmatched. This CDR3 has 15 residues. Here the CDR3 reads CASSTGDEGYNEQFF. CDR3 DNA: TGTGCCAGCAGCACAGGGGACGAAGGGTACAATGAGCAGTTCTTC.

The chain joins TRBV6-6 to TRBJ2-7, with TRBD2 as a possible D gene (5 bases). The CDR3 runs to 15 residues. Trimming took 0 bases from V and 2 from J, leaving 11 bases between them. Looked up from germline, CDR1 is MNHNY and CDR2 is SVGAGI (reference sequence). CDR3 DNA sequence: TGTGCCAGCAGTTACTCGTCCGTGGGAGCCTACGAGCAGTACTTC. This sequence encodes CASSYSSVGAYEQYF.

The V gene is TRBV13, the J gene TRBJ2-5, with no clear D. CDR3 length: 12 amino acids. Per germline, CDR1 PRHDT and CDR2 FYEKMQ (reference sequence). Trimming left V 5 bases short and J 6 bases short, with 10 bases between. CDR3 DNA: TGTGCCAGCAGCCCCTCCCGGCAGACCCAGTACTTC. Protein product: CASSPSRQTQYF.

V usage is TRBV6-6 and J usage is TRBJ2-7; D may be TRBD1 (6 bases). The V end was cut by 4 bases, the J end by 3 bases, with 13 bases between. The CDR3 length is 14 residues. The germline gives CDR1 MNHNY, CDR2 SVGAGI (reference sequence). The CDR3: CASSWDINLYEQYF. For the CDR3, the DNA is TGTGCCAGCAGTTGGGACATAAACCTCTACGAGCAGTACTTC.

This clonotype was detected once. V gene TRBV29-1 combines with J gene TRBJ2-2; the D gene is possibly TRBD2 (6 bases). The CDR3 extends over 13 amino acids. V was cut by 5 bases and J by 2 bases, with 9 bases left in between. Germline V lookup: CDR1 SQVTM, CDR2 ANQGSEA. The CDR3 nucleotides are TGCAGCGTTCCGGGAGATAACACCGGGGAGCTGTTTTTT. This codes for CSVPGDNTGELFF.

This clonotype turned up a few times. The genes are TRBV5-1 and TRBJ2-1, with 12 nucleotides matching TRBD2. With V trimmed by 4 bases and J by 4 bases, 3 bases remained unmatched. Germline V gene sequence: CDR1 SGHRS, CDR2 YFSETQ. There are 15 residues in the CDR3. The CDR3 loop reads CASSPGLAGYNEQFF. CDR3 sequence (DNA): TGCGCCAGCAGCCCGGGACTAGCGGGTTACAATGAGCAGTTCTTC.

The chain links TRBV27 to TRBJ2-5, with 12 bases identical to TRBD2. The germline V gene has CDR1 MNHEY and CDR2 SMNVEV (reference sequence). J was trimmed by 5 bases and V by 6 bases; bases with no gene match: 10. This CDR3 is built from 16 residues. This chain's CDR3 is CASRTGTSGRSETQYF. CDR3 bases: TGTGCCAGCAGAACCGGGACTAGCGGGCGATCGGAGACCCAGTACTTC.

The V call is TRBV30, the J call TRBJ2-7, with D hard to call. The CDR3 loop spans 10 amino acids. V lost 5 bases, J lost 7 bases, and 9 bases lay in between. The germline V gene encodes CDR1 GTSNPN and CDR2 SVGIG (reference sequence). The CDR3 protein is CAWGPREQYF. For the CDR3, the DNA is TGTGCCTGGGGCCCTAGGGAGCAGTACTTC.

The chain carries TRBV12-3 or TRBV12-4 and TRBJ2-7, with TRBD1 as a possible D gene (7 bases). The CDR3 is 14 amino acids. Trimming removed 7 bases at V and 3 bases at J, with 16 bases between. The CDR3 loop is CASTLGGGNYEQYF. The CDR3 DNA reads TGTGCCAGCACCCTAGGGGGCGGGAACTACGAGCAGTACTTC.

The CDR3 DNA reads as TGTGCCAGCTCACCCAGGGACAGGGGGCCGGATGAAGCTTTCTTT. Translation: CASSPRDRGPDEAFF. V gene TRBV18 combines with J gene TRBJ1-1; 12 nucleotides align to TRBD1. Germline V gene data show CDR1 as KGHSH and CDR2 as LQKENI. The CDR3 has 15 residues. The ends lost 3 bases at V and 7 bases at J; junction bases unmatched: 6.

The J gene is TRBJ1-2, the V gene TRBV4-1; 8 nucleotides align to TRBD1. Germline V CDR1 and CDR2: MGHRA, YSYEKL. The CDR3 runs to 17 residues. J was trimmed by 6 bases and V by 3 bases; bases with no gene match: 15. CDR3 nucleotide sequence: TGCGCCAGCAGCCATCACACATTAGACAGGGGCAACGATGGCTACACCTTC. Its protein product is CASSHHTLDRGNDGYTF.

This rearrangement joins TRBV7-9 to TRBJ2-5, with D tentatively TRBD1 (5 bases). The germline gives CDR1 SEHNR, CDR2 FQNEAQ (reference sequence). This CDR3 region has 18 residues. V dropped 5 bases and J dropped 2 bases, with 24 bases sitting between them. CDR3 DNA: TGTGCCAGCAGCCCCAAGGGGAACGGACCGCAACGACAAGAGACCCAGTACTTC. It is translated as CASSPKGNGPQRQETQYF.

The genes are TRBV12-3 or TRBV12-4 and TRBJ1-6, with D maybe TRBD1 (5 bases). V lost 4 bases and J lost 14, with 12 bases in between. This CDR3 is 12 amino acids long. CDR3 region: CASSWGTAALHF. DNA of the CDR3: TGTGCCAGCAGTTGGGGGACTGCCGCCCTCCACTTT.

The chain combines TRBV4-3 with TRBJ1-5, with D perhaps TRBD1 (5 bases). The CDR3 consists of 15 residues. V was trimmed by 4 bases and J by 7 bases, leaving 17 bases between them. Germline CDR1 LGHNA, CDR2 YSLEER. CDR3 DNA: TGCGCCAGCAGCCCTACCAAAGGGGCAGGGCAGCCCCAGCATTTT. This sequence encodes CASSPTKGAGQPQHF.

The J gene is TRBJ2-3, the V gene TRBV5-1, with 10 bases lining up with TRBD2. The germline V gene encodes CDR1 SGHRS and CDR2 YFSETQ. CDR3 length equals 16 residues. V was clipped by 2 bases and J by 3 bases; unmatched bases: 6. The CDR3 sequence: CASSFSGRPRTDTQYF. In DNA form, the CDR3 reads TGCGCCAGCAGCTTTAGCGGGAGGCCGAGAACAGATACGCAGTATTTT.

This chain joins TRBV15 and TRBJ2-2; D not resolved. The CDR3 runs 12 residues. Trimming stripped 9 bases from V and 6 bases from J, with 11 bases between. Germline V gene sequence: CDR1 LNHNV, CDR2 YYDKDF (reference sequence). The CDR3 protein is CATRRNAGELFF. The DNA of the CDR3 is TGTGCCACGCGACGTAACGCCGGGGAGCTGTTTTTT. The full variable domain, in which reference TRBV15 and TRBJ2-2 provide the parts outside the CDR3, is DAMVIQNPRYQVTQFGKPVTLSCSQTLNHNVMYWYQQKSSQAPKLLFHYYDKDFNNEADTPDNFQSRRPNTSFCFLDIRSPGLGDTAMYLCATRRNAGELFFGEGSRLTVL.

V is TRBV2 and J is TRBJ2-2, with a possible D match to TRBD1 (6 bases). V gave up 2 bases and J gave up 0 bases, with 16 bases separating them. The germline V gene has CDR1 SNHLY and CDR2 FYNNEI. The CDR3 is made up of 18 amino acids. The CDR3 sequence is CASSELPGRTANTGELFF. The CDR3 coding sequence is TGTGCCAGCAGTGAACTTCCAGGACGGACAGCGAACACCGGGGAGCTGTTTTTT.

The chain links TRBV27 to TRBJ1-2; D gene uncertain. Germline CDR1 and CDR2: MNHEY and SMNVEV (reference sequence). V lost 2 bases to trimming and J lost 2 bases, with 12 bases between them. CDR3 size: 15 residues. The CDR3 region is CASSLNPDLNYGYTF. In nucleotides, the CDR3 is TGTGCCAGCAGTTTAAATCCGGACCTAAACTATGGCTACACCTTC.

The CDR3 nucleotides are TGTGCCAGCAGCCTAGGGGGGACTAGCCCGTTTTACAATGAGCAGTTCTTC. Protein sequence: CASSLGGTSPFYNEQFF. The V call is TRBV7-9, the J call TRBJ2-1; TRBD2 aligns across 9 bases. Germline V lookup: CDR1 SEHNR, CDR2 FQNEAQ (reference sequence). The J segment lost 4 bases and the V segment lost 5 bases, leaving 12 bases of the junction unmatched. There are 17 residues in the CDR3.

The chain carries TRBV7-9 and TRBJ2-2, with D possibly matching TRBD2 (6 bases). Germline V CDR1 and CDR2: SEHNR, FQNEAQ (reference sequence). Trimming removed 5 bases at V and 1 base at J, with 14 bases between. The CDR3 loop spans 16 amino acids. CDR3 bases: TGTGCCAGCAGCCCCCCGGGGCGGGGGAACACCGGGGAGCTGTTTTTT. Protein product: CASSPPGRGNTGELFF.